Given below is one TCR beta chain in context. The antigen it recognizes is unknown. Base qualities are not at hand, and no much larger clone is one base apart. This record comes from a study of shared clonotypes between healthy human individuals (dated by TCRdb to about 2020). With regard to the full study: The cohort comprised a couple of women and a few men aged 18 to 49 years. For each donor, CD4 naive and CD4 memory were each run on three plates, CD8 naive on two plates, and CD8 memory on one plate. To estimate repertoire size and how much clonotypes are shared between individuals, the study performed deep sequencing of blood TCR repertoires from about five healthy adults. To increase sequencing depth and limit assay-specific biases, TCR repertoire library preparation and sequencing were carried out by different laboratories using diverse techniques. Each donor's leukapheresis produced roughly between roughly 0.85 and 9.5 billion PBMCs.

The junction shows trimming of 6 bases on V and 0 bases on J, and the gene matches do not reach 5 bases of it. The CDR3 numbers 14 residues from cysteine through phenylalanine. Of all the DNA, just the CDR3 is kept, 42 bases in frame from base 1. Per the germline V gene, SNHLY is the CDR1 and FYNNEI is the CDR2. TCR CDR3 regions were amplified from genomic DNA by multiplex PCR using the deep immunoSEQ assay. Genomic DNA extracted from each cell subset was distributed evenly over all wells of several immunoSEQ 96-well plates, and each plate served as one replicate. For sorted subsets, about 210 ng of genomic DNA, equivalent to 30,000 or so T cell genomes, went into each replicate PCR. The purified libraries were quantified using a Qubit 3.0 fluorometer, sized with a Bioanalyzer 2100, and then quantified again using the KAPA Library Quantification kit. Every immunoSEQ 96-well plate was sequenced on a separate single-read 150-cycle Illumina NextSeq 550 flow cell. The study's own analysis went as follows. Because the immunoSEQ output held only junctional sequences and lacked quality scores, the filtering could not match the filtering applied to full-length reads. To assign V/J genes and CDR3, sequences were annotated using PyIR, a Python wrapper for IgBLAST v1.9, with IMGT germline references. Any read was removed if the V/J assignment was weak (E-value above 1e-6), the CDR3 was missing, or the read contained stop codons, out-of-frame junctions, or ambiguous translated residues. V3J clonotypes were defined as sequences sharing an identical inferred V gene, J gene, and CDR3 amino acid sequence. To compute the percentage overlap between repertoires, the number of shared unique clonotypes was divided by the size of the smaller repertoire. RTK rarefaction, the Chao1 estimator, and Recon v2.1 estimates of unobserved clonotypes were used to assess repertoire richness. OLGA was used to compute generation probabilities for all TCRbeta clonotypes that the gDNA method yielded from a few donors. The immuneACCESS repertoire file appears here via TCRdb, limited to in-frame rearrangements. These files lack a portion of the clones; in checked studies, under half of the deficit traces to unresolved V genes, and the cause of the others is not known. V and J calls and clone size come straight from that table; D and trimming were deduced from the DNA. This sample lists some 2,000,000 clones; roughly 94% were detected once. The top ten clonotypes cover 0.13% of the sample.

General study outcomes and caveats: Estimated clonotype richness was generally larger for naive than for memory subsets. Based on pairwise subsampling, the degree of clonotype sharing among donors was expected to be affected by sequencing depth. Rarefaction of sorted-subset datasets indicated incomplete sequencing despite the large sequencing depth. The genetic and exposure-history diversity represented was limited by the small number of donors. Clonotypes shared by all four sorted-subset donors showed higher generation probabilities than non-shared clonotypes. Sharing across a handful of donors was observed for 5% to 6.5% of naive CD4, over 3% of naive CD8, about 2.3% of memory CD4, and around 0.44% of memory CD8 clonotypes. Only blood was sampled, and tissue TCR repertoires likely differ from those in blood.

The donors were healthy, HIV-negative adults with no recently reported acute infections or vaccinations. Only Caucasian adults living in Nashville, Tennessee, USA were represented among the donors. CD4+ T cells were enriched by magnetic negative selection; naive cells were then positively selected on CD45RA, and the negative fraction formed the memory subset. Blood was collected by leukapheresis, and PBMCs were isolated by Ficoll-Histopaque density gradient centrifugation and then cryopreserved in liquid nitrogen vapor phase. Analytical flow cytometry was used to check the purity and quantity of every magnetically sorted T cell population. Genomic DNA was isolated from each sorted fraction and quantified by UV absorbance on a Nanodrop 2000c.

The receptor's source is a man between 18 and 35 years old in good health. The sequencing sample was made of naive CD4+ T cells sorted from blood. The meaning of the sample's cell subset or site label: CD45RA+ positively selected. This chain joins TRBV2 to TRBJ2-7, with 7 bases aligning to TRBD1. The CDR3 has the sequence CASRGDRFSYEQYF. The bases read TGTGCCAGCAGGGGGGACAGATTCTCCTACGAGCAGTACTTC.